This TCR beta chain was captured by sequencing in a study of cytomegalovirus exposure and HLA in healthy donors. Profiled with immunoSEQ multiplex PCR; TCRdb holds only in-frame clones, not every one. The sample has a few hundred thousand clones, 86% seen once; the top ten hold 1%. General study results and limits: The authors enumerated over 150 TCR beta chains as linked to cytomegalovirus. Diagnosis of cytomegalovirus status made by the classifier reportedly showed high specificity and sensitivity. As confirmed in vitro, three CMV-associated chains were specific for CMV antigens.

It was the approximately 130-subject validation cohort, separate from the approximately 690-subject first cohort, to which the donors belonged. On this clone: Its antigen remains unidentified.

Sequenced material: PBMCs. The clonotype originates from a woman aged 18 to 35 in good health and CMV-seronegative.

CDR3 loop: CASSKAGGSPEQYF. CDR3 coding DNA: TGCGCCAGCAGCAAAGCGGGAGGGTCCCCCGAGCAGTACTTC. J is TRBJ2-7 and V is TRBV4-1; 10 nucleotides align to TRBD2. This CDR3 comprises 14 residues. Germline lookup yields CDR1 MGHRA and CDR2 YSYEKL. V lost 5 bases to trimming and J lost 6 bases; unmatched junction nucleotides: 7.